This paragraph reports one TCR beta chain. The antigen is undetermined. The data originate from a study of T cell responses to AZD1222 COVID-19 vaccine. Points from the study as a whole: Reportedly, close to half of spike-specific TCRs are directed against unmutated variant regions.

The CDR3 runs to 15 residues. The V and J ends lost 5 bases and 4 bases, in that order; junction bases with no gene match: 6. CDR1 and CDR2 from the germline V gene are LNHDA and SQIVND (reference sequence). Profiled with immunoSEQ multiplex PCR; TCRdb holds only in-frame clones, not every one. The profile shows approximately 79,000 clones, 86% of them singletons. Source: peripheral blood, taken on day 0 of AZD1222 vaccination. This clonotype was sampled from an adult in good health. V and J are TRBV19 and TRBJ2-2; TRBD1 aligns across 8 bases. Written as DNA, the CDR3 is TGTGCCAGTAGTGCAGGGGGCTCGGCCACCGGGGAGCTGTTTTTT. The encoded protein is CASSAGGSATGELFF.